A single sample is the source of the 11 T cell receptor beta chains below, sequenced in a study of regulatory T cells in long-lasting Graves disease. Described time point: newly diagnosed GD, antithyroid drugs for less than 3 months. Generation of the TCR library employed RNA extracted from PBMCs. HTBI primers from iRepertoire and Arm-PCR of CDR3 regions yielded the TCR beta libraries. TCRdb itself ran the multiplex PCR reads through MiXCR, one entry per CDR3 protein. The table shows 300,000 to 400,000 distinct CDR3 sequences, with less than 20% occurring only once. Sequencing was performed on peripheral blood mononuclear cells (PBMCs), taken at new diagnosis, from a patient treated with antithyroid drugs. The receptor source for this set is a female donor with Graves disease.

The sample holds many counts of this clonotype. The genes are TRBV2 and TRBJ2-1, with D perhaps being TRBD1 or TRBD2 (5 bases each). This CDR3 is built from 16 residues. Trimming removed 3 bases from V and 4 bases from J, with 16 bases in between. Germline V gene data show CDR1 as SNHLY and CDR2 as FYNNEI. DNA for the CDR3: TGTGCCAGCAGTGAGGGTCGGGGCGCAAAATACAATGAGCAGTTCTTC. It codes for CASSEGRGAKYNEQFF.

The chain joins TRBV4-2 to TRBJ2-4; TRBD1 agrees at 8 bases. J gave up 1 base and V 3 bases, and 11 bases lay outside the gene matches. The CDR3 length is 18 residues. Germline CDR1 LGHNA, CDR2 YNFKEQ. In DNA, the CDR3 is TGTGCCAGCAGCCAGGGACCGCAGCAGGGGGCGGCCAAAAACATTCAGTACTTC. Amino acids: CASSQGPQQGAAKNIQYF.

This clonotype occurred many times. J is TRBJ1-2 and V is TRBV12-3 or TRBV12-4; no clear D. V was trimmed by 1 base and J by 4 bases, leaving 10 bases between them. The CDR3 runs to 14 residues. The DNA for the CDR3 is TGTGCCAGCAGTTTAGGCCACGGAAGCTATGGCTACACCTTC. Residues: CASSLGHGSYGYTF.

Turning to this clonotype: This may stem from a read error, because a much larger clone lies one nucleotide away. This rearrangement joins TRBV9 to TRBJ2-1, with TRBD1 identical over 7 bases. This CDR3 is built from 17 residues. Per germline, CDR1 SGDLS and CDR2 YYNGEE. Written as DNA, the CDR3 is TGTGCCAGCAGCCCACGCCTAGACAGGGCTTACTACAATGAGCGGTTCTTC. Translating it yields CASSPRLDRAYYNERFF.

This clonotype was recorded many times. This rearrangement joins TRBV12-5 to TRBJ1-1; maybe TRBD1 (6 bases). The CDR3 is made up of 17 amino acids. Trimming stripped 2 bases from V and 5 bases from J, with 21 bases between. The germline CDR1 and CDR2 sequences are LGHNT and FRNRAP. CDR3 bases: TGTGCTAGTGGTTTGACCCCAGGGCCAGGGGCAGCAACTGAAGCTTTCTTT. Its translation: CASGLTPGPGAATEAFF.

J is TRBJ2-1 and V is TRBV28; D is unclear. The better agreement between TRBJ2-7 and the DNA end casts doubt on the J call. The length of the CDR3 is 12 residues. Germline V gene data show CDR1 as MDHEN and CDR2 as SYDVKM. CDR3 sequence: CASSPNPAPQYF. CDR3 DNA: TGTGCCAGCAGTCCGAATCCCGCCCCGCAGTACTTC.

This clonotype has a count of ten or more. The genes are TRBV6-2 or TRBV6-3 and TRBJ2-1; TRBD2 aligns across 10 bases. The CDR3 has 16 residues. The V gene end was trimmed by 8 bases and the J gene end by 10 bases; junction bases not matched to a gene: 17. Germline lookup yields CDR1 MNHEY and CDR2 SVGEGT. The CDR3 bases are TGTGCCAGCTCGACCGCCGGACTAGCGGTCCTACCCGAGCAGTTCTTC. Its translation: CASSTAGLAVLPEQFF.

This clonotype was counted at least ten times. The chain couples TRBV15 to TRBJ1-1, with D uncertain. Germline CDR1 is LNHNV and CDR2 is YYDKDF (reference sequence). With 0 bases removed from V and 1 base from J, the gap between germline ends came to 6 bases. The CDR3 has 14 amino acids. CDR3 nucleotides: TGTGCCACCAGCAGAGATCGGCGGAACACTGAAGCTTTCTTT. Encoded protein: CATSRDRRNTEAFF.

In its sample, this clonotype was seen many times. V gene TRBV20-1 combines with J gene TRBJ2-5; possible D gene TRBD1, 5 bases. Trimming removed 1 base from V and 1 base from J, with 7 bases in between. The germline gives CDR1 DFQATT, CDR2 SNEGSKA (reference sequence). The CDR3 extends over 13 amino acids. The CDR3, as DNA: TGCAGTGCTAGAGGGGGCGCCCAAGAGACCCAGTACTTC. This encodes CSARGGAQETQYF.

In this sample, this clonotype turned up many times. The chain combines TRBV9 with TRBJ2-3; no definite D call. The CDR3 loop spans 13 amino acids. Germline V gene data show CDR1 as SGDLS and CDR2 as YYNGEE. Deletions cut 4 bases from V and 4 bases from J, with 10 bases between. The CDR3 sequence: CASSPRIADTQYF. The CDR3 DNA follows: TGTGCCAGCAGCCCCCGGATAGCAGATACGCAGTATTTT. Looking up the rest from reference TRBV9 and TRBJ2-3 gives the full variable domain: DSGVTQTPKHLITATGQRVTLRCSPRSGDLSVYWYQQSLDQGLQFLIQYYNGEERAKGNILERFSAQQFPDLHSELNLSSLELGDSALYFCASSPRIADTQYFGPGTRLTVL.

This clonotype was observed many times. CDR3 sequence: CASSLAGYNSPLHF. DNA for the CDR3: TGTGCCAGCAGCTTAGCAGGGTATAATTCACCCCTCCACTTT. The chain uses TRBV7-2 and TRBJ1-6, with D uncertain. Trimming shortened V by 0 bases and J by 4 bases, and 4 bases separated the two germline ends. In germline, CDR1 is SGHTA, CDR2 FQGNSA. The CDR3 consists of 14 residues.